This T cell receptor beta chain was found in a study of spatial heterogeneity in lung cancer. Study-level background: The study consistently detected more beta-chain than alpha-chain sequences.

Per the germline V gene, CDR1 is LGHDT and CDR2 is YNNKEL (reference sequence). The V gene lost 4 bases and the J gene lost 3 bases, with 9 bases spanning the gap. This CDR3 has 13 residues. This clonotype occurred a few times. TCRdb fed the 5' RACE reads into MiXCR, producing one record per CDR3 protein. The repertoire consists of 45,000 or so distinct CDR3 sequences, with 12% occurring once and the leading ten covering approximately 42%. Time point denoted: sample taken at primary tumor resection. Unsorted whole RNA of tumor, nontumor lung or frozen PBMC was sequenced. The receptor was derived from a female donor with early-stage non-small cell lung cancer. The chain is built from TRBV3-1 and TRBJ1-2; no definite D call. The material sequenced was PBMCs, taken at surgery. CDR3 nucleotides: TGTGCCAGCAGCCGCCGGGCAGACTATGGCTACACCTTC. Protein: CASSRRADYGYTF. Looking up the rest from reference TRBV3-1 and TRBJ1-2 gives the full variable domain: DTAVSQTPKYLVTQMGNDKSIKCEQNLGHDTMYWYKQDSKKFLKIMFSYNNKELIINETVPNRFSPKSPDKAHLNLHINSLELGDSAVYFCASSRRADYGYTFGSGTRLTVV.